These T cell receptor beta chains were read from a single sample in a study of blood T cell repertoires in COVID-19. The repertoire was sequenced with immunoSEQ multiplex PCR; TCRdb's copy has only in-frame clones and lacks some. This sample has about 200,000 clones, with 70% to 90% found just once. Sequencing was done on a sample of PBMCs or T cells enriched from blood (not recorded which). The receptor source for this set is a woman aged 40-49 years with acute COVID-19. Both conserved end residues are trimmed from each CDR3. Each record gives: V gene, J gene, CDR3 protein.

>TRBV29-1|TRBJ1-5
SVEAGPNQPQH
>TRBV29-1|TRBJ1-3
SVEKRAGNTIY
>TRBV5-6|TRBJ2-4
ASSAAGYIQY
>TRBV2|TRBJ1-4
ASGGGEAEKLF
>TRBV6-5|TRBJ1-2
ASSYGVRGGGGYT
>TRBV4-2|TRBJ2-1
ASSQGAGAVGDEQF
>TRBV9|TRBJ2-7
ASSVQGSLGEQY
>TRBV7-2|TRBJ2-4
ASSFRGAKNIQY
>TRBV5-6|TRBJ2-7
ASSFTRGDEQY
>TRBV28|TRBJ1-5
ASRLTATRGLSQPQH
>TRBV14|TRBJ1-1
ASSRGDRKTEAF
>TRBV10-3|TRBJ2-3
AISEKRGQSTDTQY
>TRBV29-1|TRBJ2-3
SVEEKSSESTDTQY
>TRBV30|TRBJ2-2
AWSRYGQGIAGELF
>TRBV7-2|TRBJ2-5
ASSLDLQAGGVTQY
>TRBV5-4|TRBJ2-1
ASSLYSGNEQF
>TRBV28|TRBJ2-2
ASLRLAGATGELF
>TRBV24-1|TRBJ2-7
ATSVGGAHYEQY